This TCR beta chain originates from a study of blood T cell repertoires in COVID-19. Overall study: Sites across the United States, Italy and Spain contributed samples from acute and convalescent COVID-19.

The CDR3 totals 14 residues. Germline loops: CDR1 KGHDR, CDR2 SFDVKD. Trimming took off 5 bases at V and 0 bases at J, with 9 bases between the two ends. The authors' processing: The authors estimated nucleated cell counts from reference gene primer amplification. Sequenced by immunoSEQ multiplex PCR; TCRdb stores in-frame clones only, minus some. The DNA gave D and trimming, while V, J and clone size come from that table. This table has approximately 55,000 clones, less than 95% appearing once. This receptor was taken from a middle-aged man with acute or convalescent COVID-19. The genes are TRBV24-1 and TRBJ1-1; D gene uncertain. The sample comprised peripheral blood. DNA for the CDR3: TGTGCCACCAGTGGGGGAGGGATGAACACTGAAGCTTTCTTT. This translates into CATSGGGMNTEAFF.